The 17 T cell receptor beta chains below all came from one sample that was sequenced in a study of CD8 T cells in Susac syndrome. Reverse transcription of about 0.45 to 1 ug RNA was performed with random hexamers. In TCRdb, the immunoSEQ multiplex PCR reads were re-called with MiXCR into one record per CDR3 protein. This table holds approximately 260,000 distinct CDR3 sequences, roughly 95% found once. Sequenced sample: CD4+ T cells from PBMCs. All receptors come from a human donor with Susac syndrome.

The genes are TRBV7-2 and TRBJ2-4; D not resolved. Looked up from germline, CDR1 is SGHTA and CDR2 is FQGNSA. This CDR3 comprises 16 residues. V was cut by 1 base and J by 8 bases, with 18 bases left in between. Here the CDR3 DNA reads TGTGCCAGCAGCTTAGTATTTGATAGCAGGTCGGACATTCAGTACTTC. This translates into CASSLVFDSRSDIQYF. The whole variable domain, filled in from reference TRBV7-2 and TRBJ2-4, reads GAGVSQSPSNKVTEKGKDVELRCDPISGHTALYWYRQSLGQGLEFLIYFQGNSAPDKSGLPSDRFSAERTGGSVSTLTIQRTQQEDSAVYLCASSLVFDSRSDIQYFGAGTRLSVL.

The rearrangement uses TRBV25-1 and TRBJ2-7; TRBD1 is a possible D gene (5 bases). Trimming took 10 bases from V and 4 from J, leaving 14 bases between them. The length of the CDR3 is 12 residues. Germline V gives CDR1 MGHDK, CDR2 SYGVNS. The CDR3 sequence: CATAGHLYEQYF. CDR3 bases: TGTGCCACCGCAGGACACCTGTACGAGCAGTACTTC.

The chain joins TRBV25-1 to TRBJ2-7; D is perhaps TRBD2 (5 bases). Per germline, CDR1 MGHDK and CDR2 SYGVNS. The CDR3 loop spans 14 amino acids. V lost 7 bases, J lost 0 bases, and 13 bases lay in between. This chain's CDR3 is CASTVGRDSYEQYF. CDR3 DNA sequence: TGTGCCAGCACCGTTGGGAGAGACTCCTACGAGCAGTACTTC.

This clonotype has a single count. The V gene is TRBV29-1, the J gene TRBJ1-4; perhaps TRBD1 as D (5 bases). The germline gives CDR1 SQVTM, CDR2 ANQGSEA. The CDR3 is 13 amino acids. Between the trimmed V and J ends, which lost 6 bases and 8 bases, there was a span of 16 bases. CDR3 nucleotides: TGCAGCGTGATCAGGGCGGGAGGGGAAAAACTGTTTTTT. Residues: CSVIRAGGEKLFF.

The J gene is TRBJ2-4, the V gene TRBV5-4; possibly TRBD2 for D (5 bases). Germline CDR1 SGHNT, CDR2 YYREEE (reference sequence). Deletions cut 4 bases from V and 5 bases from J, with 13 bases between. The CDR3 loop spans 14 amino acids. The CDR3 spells CASSIRTYQNIQYF. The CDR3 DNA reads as TGTGCCAGCAGCATCCGGACTTATCAAAACATTCAGTACTTC.

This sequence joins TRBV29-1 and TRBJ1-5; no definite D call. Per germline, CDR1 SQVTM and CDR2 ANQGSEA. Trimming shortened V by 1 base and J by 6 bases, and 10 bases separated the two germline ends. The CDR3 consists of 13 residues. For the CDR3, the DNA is TGCAGCGTTGAAGTGAGTGTCGGTCAGCCCCAGCATTTT. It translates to CSVEVSVGQPQHF.

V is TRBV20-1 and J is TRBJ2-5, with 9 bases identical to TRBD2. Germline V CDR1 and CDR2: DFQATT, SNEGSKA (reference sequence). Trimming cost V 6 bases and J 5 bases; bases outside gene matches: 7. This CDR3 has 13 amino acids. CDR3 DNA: TGCAGTGCAACGGGACTAGCCGCGGAGACCCAGTACTTC. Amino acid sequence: CSATGLAAETQYF.

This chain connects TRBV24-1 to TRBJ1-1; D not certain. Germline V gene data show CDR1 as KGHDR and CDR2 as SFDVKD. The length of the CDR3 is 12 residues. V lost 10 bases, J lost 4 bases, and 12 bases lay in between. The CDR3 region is CATGGLSTEAFF. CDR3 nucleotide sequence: TGTGCCACTGGAGGTCTGAGCACTGAAGCTTTCTTT.

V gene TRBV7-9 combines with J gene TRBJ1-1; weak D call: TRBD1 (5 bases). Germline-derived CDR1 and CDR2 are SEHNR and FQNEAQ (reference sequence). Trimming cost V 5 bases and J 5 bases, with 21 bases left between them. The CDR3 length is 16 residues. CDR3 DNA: TGTGCCAGCAGCCAAGCCCTAAGGGGCGCGGAGACTGAAGCTTTCTTT. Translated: CASSQALRGAETEAFF. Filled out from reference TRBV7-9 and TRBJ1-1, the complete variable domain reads DTGVSQNPRHKITKRGQNVTFRCDPISEHNRLYWYRQTLGQGPEFLTYFQNEAQLEKSRLLSDRFSAERPKGSFSTLEIQRTEQGDSAMYLCASSQALRGAETEAFFGQGTRLTVV.

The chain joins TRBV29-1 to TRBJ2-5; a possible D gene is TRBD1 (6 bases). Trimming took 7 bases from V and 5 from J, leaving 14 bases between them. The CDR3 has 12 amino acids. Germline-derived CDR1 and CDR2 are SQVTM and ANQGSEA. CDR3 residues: CSAQGPGETQYF. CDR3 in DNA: TGCAGCGCACAGGGACCGGGGGAGACCCAGTACTTC.

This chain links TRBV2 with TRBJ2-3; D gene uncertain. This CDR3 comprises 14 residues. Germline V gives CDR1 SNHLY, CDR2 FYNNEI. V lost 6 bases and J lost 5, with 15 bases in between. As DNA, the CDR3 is TGTGCCAGCAGAATCCAAAATATAGGAGATACGCAGTATTTT. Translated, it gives CASRIQNIGDTQYF. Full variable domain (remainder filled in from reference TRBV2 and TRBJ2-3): EPEVTQTPSHQVTQMGQEVILRCVPISNHLYFYWYRQILGQKVEFLVSFYNNEISEKSEIFDDQFSVERPDGSNFTLKIRSTKLEDSAMYFCASRIQNIGDTQYFGPGTRLTVL.

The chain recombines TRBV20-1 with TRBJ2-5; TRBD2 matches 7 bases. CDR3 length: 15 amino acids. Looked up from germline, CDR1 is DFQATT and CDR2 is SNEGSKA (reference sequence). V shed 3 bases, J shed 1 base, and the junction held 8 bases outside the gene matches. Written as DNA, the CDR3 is TGCAGTGCTAGGGACCCGAGCGGGGCCCAAGAGACCCAGTACTTC. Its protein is CSARDPSGAQETQYF.

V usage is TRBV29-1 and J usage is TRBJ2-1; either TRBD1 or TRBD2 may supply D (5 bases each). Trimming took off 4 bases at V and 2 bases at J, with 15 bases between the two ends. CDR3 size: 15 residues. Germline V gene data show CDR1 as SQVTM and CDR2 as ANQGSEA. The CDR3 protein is CSVGGNTQAYNEQFF. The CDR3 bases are TGCAGCGTTGGGGGGAACACACAGGCCTACAATGAGCAGTTCTTC.

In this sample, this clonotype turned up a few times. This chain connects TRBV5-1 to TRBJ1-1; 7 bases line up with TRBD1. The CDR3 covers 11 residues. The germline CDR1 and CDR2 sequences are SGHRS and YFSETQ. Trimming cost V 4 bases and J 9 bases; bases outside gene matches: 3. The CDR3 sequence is CASSRDRKAFF. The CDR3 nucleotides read TGCGCCAGCAGCCGGGACAGAAAAGCTTTCTTT.

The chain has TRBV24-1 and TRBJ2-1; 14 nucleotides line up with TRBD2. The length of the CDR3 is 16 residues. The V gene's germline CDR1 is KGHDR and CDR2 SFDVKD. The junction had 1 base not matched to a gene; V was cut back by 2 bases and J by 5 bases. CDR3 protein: CATSDSGLAGDNEQFF. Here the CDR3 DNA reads TGTGCCACCAGTGATTCGGGACTAGCGGGGGACAATGAGCAGTTCTTC.

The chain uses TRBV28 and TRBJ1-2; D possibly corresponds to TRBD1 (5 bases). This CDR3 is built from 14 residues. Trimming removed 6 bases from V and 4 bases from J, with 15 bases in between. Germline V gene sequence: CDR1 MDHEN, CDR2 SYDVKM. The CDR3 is CASRTPGGGYGYTF. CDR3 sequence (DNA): TGTGCCAGCAGAACCCCGGGTGGGGGCTATGGCTACACCTTC.

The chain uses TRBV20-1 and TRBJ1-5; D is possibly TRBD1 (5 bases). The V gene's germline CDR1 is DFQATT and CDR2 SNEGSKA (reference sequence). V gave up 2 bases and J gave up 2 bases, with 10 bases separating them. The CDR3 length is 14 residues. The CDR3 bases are TGCAGTGCTAGAAACGGGGGAGGCAATCAGCCCCAGCATTTT. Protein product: CSARNGGGNQPQHF.